This passage covers 14 T cell receptor beta chains from one sample sequenced in a study of T cells after yellow fever vaccination. TCRdb processed the 5' RACE reads anew with MiXCR; each CDR3 protein has one entry. The sample records about 500,000 distinct CDR3 sequences, about 17% being singletons. The sample consisted of PBMCs, taken 5 days after the first yellow fever vaccination. These receptors all stem from a man younger than 30 who received the YFV17D yellow fever vaccine.

This clonotype was counted between two and nine times. This chain's CDR3 is CASSQDTGAPFRPQHF. DNA for the CDR3: TGCGCCAGCAGCCAGGACACAGGAGCTCCTTTTCGGCCCCAGCATTTT. The chain links TRBV4-3 to TRBJ1-5, with D perhaps matching TRBD1 (5 bases). V was shortened by 3 bases and J by 9 bases, with 21 bases between the two germline ends. The CDR3 totals 16 residues. Germline V gene sequence: CDR1 LGHNA, CDR2 YSLEER.

Details on this clonotype: A clone one base away is much larger, so this may be a read error. The chain carries TRBV7-2 and TRBJ1-4, with D unclear. There are 13 residues in the CDR3. The V gene's germline CDR1 is SGHTA and CDR2 FQGNSA. The CDR3 spells CDSSPATNEKLFF. The CDR3 DNA reads as TGTGACAGCAGCCCTGCAACTAATGAAAAACTGTTTTTT.

A note on this clonotype: The CDR3 does not end in the conserved phenylalanine or tryptophan, so this is likely a read error. This rearrangement joins TRBV7-2 to TRBJ2-2, with unresolved D. The germline gives CDR1 SGHTA, CDR2 FQGNSA. V was shortened by 7 bases and J by 5 bases, with 14 bases between the two germline ends. CDR3 length: 14 amino acids. The CDR3 is CASTSETETGELFS. Written as DNA, the CDR3 is TGTGCCAGCACCAGTGAGACGGAAACCGGGGAGCTGTTTTCT.

This clonotype turned up a few times. The rearrangement uses TRBV4-2 and TRBJ2-2; D might be TRBD2 (5 bases). V lost 0 bases and J lost 3, with 17 bases in between. This CDR3 contains 18 residues. Germline V gene lookup returns CDR1 LGHNA and CDR2 YNFKEQ. The CDR3 sequence: CASSQDLRRAVDTGELFF. The CDR3 bases are TGTGCCAGCAGCCAAGATCTTAGGCGGGCAGTGGACACCGGGGAGCTGTTTTTT.

The chain carries TRBV6-2 or TRBV6-3 and TRBJ2-5; 7 bases match TRBD1. Trimming cost V 2 bases and J 4 bases; bases outside gene matches: 7. Germline V gene sequence: CDR1 MNHEY, CDR2 SVGEGT. The CDR3 has 15 residues. The chain's CDR3 is CASSYADRVVETQYF. Written as DNA, the CDR3 is TGTGCCAGCAGTTACGCCGACAGGGTGGTAGAGACCCAGTACTTC.

A few counts support this clonotype. V and J are TRBV5-1 and TRBJ2-7, with TRBD2 matching 15 bases. This CDR3 contains 19 residues. Germline CDR1 is SGHRS and CDR2 is YFSETQ. J gave up 3 bases and V 4 bases, and 14 bases lay outside the gene matches. CDR3 sequence: CASSTPSGTSGGPFYEQYF. CDR3 DNA sequence: TGCGCCAGCAGCACTCCCTCGGGGACTAGCGGGGGGCCCTTCTACGAGCAGTACTTC.

The chain is built from TRBV20-1 and TRBJ2-1; D remains unclear. Germline CDR1 DFQATT, CDR2 SNEGSKA (reference sequence). V lost 1 base and J 8 bases, leaving 18 bases between the germline ends. CDR3 length equals 15 residues. CDR3 DNA sequence: TGCAGTGCTAGAGCCCCACCCTTACTTCTCGATGAGCAGTTCTTC. Protein: CSARAPPLLLDEQFF.

The chain has TRBV9 and TRBJ2-3; D is undetermined. Germline V gene sequence: CDR1 SGDLS, CDR2 YYNGEE. V was clipped by 4 bases and J by 6 bases, with 12 bases between them. This CDR3 is 13 amino acids long. In DNA form, the CDR3 reads TGTGCCAGCAGCCTCATGGTGCGGGATACGCAGTATTTT. It is translated as CASSLMVRDTQYF. Based on the CDR3 plus reference TRBV9 and TRBJ2-3, the full variable domain is DSGVTQTPKHLITATGQRVTLRCSPRSGDLSVYWYQQSLDQGLQFLIQYYNGEERAKGNILERFSAQQFPDLHSELNLSSLELGDSALYFCASSLMVRDTQYFGPGTRLTVL.

There are many counts of this clonotype. This chain's CDR3 is CASSLVEAKNIQYF. The CDR3 DNA is TGTGCCAGCAGCTTAGTGGAAGCCAAAAACATTCAGTACTTC. The gene calls are TRBV7-9 and TRBJ2-4; D remains unclear. Germline CDR1 reads SEHNR; CDR2 reads FQNEAQ (reference sequence). The CDR3 is 14 amino acids. The V end lost 1 base, the J end lost 0 bases, and 4 bases lay between the germline ends. The variable domain in full, with the rest retrieved from reference TRBV7-9 and TRBJ2-4, is DTGVSQNPRHKITKRGQNVTFRCDPISEHNRLYWYRQTLGQGPEFLTYFQNEAQLEKSRLLSDRFSAERPKGSFSTLEIQRTEQGDSAMYLCASSLVEAKNIQYFGAGTRLSVL.

This clonotype was seen a handful of times. The chain employs TRBV6-5 and TRBJ2-5, with a possible D match to TRBD2 (6 bases). The germline gives CDR1 MNHEY, CDR2 SVGAGI. V shed 2 bases and J shed 5 bases, with 9 bases lying between them. There are 13 residues in the CDR3. The CDR3 region has the DNA TGTGCCAGCAGTTACGTGGCGGGGGAGACCCAGTACTTC. Translated: CASSYVAGETQYF.

The chain couples TRBV3-1 to TRBJ2-5; 8 nucleotides align to TRBD2. With V trimmed by 5 bases and J by 4 bases, 9 bases remained unmatched. Germline lookup yields CDR1 LGHDT and CDR2 YNNKEL (reference sequence). The CDR3 consists of 15 residues. Here the CDR3 DNA reads TGTGCCAGCAGCAATTCCGGGACTAGGGGAGAGACCCAGTACTTC. This sequence encodes CASSNSGTRGETQYF.

This clonotype was found many times. The chain has TRBV2 and TRBJ2-6; 10 nucleotides align to TRBD1. The V gene's germline CDR1 is SNHLY and CDR2 FYNNEI. The V and J ends lost 3 bases and 2 bases, in that order; junction bases with no gene match: 1. The CDR3 is 16 amino acids. The CDR3 nucleotides are TGTGCCAGCAGTGAGGGACAGGGGCCTGGGGCCAACGTCCTGACTTTC. It codes for CASSEGQGPGANVLTF.

This clonotype showed up just a few times. The chain links TRBV7-8 to TRBJ2-1; D is undetermined. With 5 bases removed from V and 13 bases from J, the gap between germline ends came to 9 bases. Germline lookup yields CDR1 SGHVS and CDR2 FQNEAQ. CDR3 length: 10 residues. This chain's CDR3 is CASSGVGQFF. The DNA of the CDR3 is TGTGCCAGCAGCGGGGTAGGTCAGTTCTTC.

The J gene is TRBJ2-2, the V gene TRBV7-9, with a tentative D call TRBD1 (6 bases). Trimming cost V 11 bases and J 3 bases, with 10 bases left between them. Germline CDR1 is SEHNR and CDR2 is FQNEAQ (reference sequence). The CDR3 runs to 12 residues. The CDR3 nucleotides are TGTGCCGGGGGACAATACACCGGGGAGCTGTTTTTT. Protein product: CAGGQYTGELFF.